These T cell receptor beta chains were read from a single sample in a study of cytomegalovirus exposure and HLA in healthy donors. TCRdb keeps only in-frame clones here, not all; method: immunoSEQ multiplex PCR. Of 90,000 to 100,000 clones in the sample, roughly four fifths were seen once. The source material was PBMCs. These receptors were collected from a female donor in good health and CMV-seronegative. The CDR3 runs from the conserved cysteine through the conserved F or W. Each record gives: clone size, D gene, J gene, CDR3 length, V gene, CDR3 DNA, CDR3 protein. A D gene is named only where the DNA matches it firmly. Size values are once, few and many counts, or a class for expanded clones, and some rows have none.

- - TRBJ2-3 17 TRBV29-1 TGCAGCGTTGAACTACGGAGAGCGGGTAAATTCACAGATACGCAGTATTTT CSVELRRAGKFTDTQYF
- - TRBJ2-7 14 TRBV27 TGTGCCAGCAGTCCCGGGAAGACAACCTACGAGCAGTACTTC CASSPGKTTYEQYF
- TRBD1 TRBJ2-3 16 TRBV6-6 TGTGCCAGCAGTTGGGGACAGGGACTTTACACAGATACGCAGTATTTT CASSWGQGLYTDTQYF
once TRBD2 TRBJ2-1 16 TRBV30 TGTGCCTGGAGGGATAAGGGGCTAGCGGGAGGGAATGAGCAGTTCTTC CAWRDKGLAGGNEQFF
- TRBD1 TRBJ1-3 13 TRBV28 TGTGCCACCCAGGGACAGGGGGGAAACACCATATATTTT CATQGQGGNTIYF
- - TRBJ2-7 13 TRBV28 TGTGCCAGCAGTTTTATAGGGGGCTACGAGCAGTACTTC CASSFIGGYEQYF
few TRBD1 TRBJ2-7 18 TRBV7-9 TGTGCCAGCAGCTTTGTCAGCTCCGGGACAGGGGCCACCTACGAGCAGTACTTC CASSFVSSGTGATYEQYF
- - TRBJ1-4 14 TRBV6-1 TGTGCCAGCAGTGATCCCAGTCCCCAAGAAAAACTGTTTTTT CASSDPSPQEKLFF
- - TRBJ1-1 14 TRBV23-1 TGCGCCAGCAGTCAATCAGTCGGGAACACTGAAGCTTTCTTT CASSQSVGNTEAFF
- - TRBJ2-1 13 TRBV6-6 TGTGCCAGCAGTTCGGACAGAGACAATGAGCAGTTCTTC CASSSDRDNEQFF
- TRBD1 TRBJ1-1 14 TRBV5-4 TGTGCCAGCAGCCCAACGGAAAGGACAGGGCGAGCTTTCTTT CASSPTERTGRAFF
few TRBD1 TRBJ1-2 15 TRBV4-1 TGCGCCAGCAGCCAAGCAGGACAGGGGGGTTATGGCTACACCTTC CASSQAGQGGYGYTF
- TRBD1 TRBJ1-3 17 TRBV28 TGTGCCAGCAGAGCTGGTGGCCGGGACAGACATGGAAACACCATATATTTT CASRAGGRDRHGNTIYF
- TRBD1 TRBJ2-7 16 TRBV30 TGTGCCTGGCTAAGACCACGGGACAGGGGCCCATACGAGCAGTACTTC CAWLRPRDRGPYEQYF
once - TRBJ1-3 16 TRBV5-4 TGTGCCAGCAGCTTGGAACGGGGGATCTCTGGAAACACCATATATTTT CASSLERGISGNTIYF
- TRBD2 TRBJ2-1 16 TRBV5-1 TGCGCCAGCAGCTTTGAGGTAGCGGGAGGAGGTAATGAGCAGTTCTTC CASSFEVAGGGNEQFF
- - TRBJ1-1 15 TRBV4-1 TGCGCCAGCAGCCATCCCGACAGCCGGAACACTGAAGCTTTCTTT CASSHPDSRNTEAFF
- - TRBJ1-2 11 TRBV10-3 TGTGCCATCAGTGGTGGAGATGGCTACACCTTC CAISGGDGYTF
- - TRBJ2-7 16 TRBV5-4 TGTGCCAGCAGCTTGGGGGCCAGCCTCTTGGTCTACGAGCAGTACTTC CASSLGASLLVYEQYF
few - TRBJ1-2 13 TRBV7-9 TGTGCCAGCAGCTTATTAGCGGGGCATGGCTACACCTTC CASSLLAGHGYTF
- TRBD1 TRBJ1-5 17 TRBV5-5 TGTGCCAGCAGCCCTTATAACAGGGGGCGAGGCAATCAGCCCCAGCATTTT CASSPYNRGRGNQPQHF
- TRBD1 TRBJ1-1 14 TRBV30 TGTGCCTGGAGTCCCGCTCCAGGGGGCACTGAAGCTTTCTTT CAWSPAPGGTEAFF
- - TRBJ1-2 14 TRBV5-1 TGCGCCAGCAGCCCGAGGAGGGAATCGTACGGCTACACCTTC CASSPRRESYGYTF
- - TRBJ1-2 15 TRBV19 TGTGCCAGTAAAACATGGCAGGCTTCTAACTATGGCTACACCTTC CASKTWQASNYGYTF
once TRBD2 TRBJ2-1 16 TRBV5-1 TGCGCCAGCAGCCCTGAGACTAGCGGGGCCTACAATGAGCAGTTCTTC CASSPETSGAYNEQFF
- TRBD1 TRBJ1-2 13 TRBV19 TGTGCCAGTAGTCCGACAGGGGGCCGTGGCTACACCTTC CASSPTGGRGYTF
- TRBD2 TRBJ2-1 17 TRBV15 TGTGCCACCAGCAGAGGGGGGTGGGGGAGGGCGAGCAATGAGCAGTTCTTC CATSRGGWGRASNEQFF
- TRBD1 TRBJ2-1 15 TRBV11-3 TGTGCCAGCAGCTTAGGACAGGGATCGTGGAATGAGCAGTTCTTC CASSLGQGSWNEQFF
- - TRBJ2-7 13 TRBV6-1 TGTGCCAGCAGTGTCGTTACCCGGGAAGAGCAGTACTTC CASSVVTREEQYF
- - TRBJ1-5 13 TRBV30 TGTGCCTGGAGAGGCGGGGAGCGTCAGCCCCAGCATTTT CAWRGGERQPQHF
- - TRBJ1-3 16 TRBV5-5 TGTGCCAGCAGCTTGCTTGACATCAGCTCTGGAAACACCATATATTTT CASSLLDISSGNTIYF
- TRBD1 TRBJ1-5 16 TRBV6-6 TGTGCCAGCATGGACAGGGGGCCTTATAGCAATCAGCCCCAGCATTTT CASMDRGPYSNQPQHF
- - TRBJ1-5 14 TRBV30 TGTGCCTGGAGGGGGAGAGGAGGGAACCAGCCCCAGCATTTT CAWRGRGGNQPQHF
few TRBD1 TRBJ2-1 15 TRBV6-5 TGTGCCAGCAGTTACTGGGACAGTGGTTACAATGAGCAGTTCTTC CASSYWDSGYNEQFF
few - TRBJ2-7 13 TRBV29-1 TGCAGCGTTGACTTGAACCCGGTGGACGAGCAGTACTTC CSVDLNPVDEQYF
- TRBD2 TRBJ2-3 16 TRBV13 TGTGCCAGCAGCTTCCTAGCGGGAGGGCCGACAGATACGCAGTATTTT CASSFLAGGPTDTQYF
- TRBD1 TRBJ1-2 15 TRBV6-6 TGTGCCAGCAAACCGGGACAGGGCTTCTACTATGGCTACACCTTC CASKPGQGFYYGYTF
- TRBD2 TRBJ2-3 14 TRBV7-3 TGTGCCAGCACCCCGGGGGGGGGCACAGATACGCAGTATTTT CASTPGGGTDTQYF
- TRBD2 TRBJ2-7 16 TRBV29-1 TGCAGCGCCGGGACTAGCGGGTTTCATGGCTCCTACGAGCAGTACTTC CSAGTSGFHGSYEQYF
- - TRBJ2-1 13 TRBV9 TGTGCCAGCAGCGTAGGGGCTCATTCTGAGCAGTTCTTC CASSVGAHSEQFF
- TRBD2 TRBJ2-7 15 TRBV6-5 TGTGCCAGCAGTTTTGGCGGGGGGCCGATATACGAGCAGTACTTC CASSFGGGPIYEQYF
- TRBD2 TRBJ2-2 17 TRBV5-4 TGTGCCAGCAGCTTGGTGACTAGCGGGAGTTACACCGGGGAGCTGTTTTTT CASSLVTSGSYTGELFF
- - TRBJ2-7 13 TRBV27 TGTGCCAGCAGTTTGGCAGGGTCGTACGAGCAGTACTTC CASSLAGSYEQYF
few TRBD1 TRBJ2-3 17 TRBV5-1 TGCGCCAGCAGCTCGGGACAGCTAACGTCTAGCACAGATACGCAGTATTTT CASSSGQLTSSTDTQYF
- - TRBJ2-7 15 TRBV15 TGTGCCACCAGCAGAGTCGGAGACAGCAACTACGAGCAGTACTTC CATSRVGDSNYEQYF
- - TRBJ2-7 13 TRBV18 TGTGCCAGCTCACCAAGTCAGACCTACGAGCAGTACTTC CASSPSQTYEQYF